This T cell receptor (beta chain) was found in a study of T cell changes during pregnancy in multiple sclerosis. TCRdb's copy holds only in-frame clones and misses some; the assay was immunoSEQ multiplex PCR. The sample contains 20,000 to 25,000 clones, about nine tenths of which appear only once. The CDR3 is 13 amino acids. Trimming stripped 2 bases from V and 2 bases from J, with 9 bases between. Germline loops: CDR1 GTSNPN, CDR2 SVGIG (reference sequence). This material consisted of CD4+ T cells from peripheral blood mononuclear cells, taken after pregnancy. The sequence was collected from a female donor in good health, enrolled as a control in a pregnancy study. V and J are TRBV30 and TRBJ1-2; possibly TRBD1 for D (5 bases). The CDR3 coding sequence is TGTGCCTGGAGTTTCGGACAAAACTATGGCTACACCTTC. Translating it yields CAWSFGQNYGYTF.